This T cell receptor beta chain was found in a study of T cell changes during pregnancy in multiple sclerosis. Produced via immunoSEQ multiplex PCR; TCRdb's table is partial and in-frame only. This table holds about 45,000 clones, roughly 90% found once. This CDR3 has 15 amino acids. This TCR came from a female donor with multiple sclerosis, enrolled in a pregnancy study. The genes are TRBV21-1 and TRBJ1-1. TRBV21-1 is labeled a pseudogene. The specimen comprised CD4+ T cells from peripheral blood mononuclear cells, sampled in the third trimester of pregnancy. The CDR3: CASLASPGWDTEAFF. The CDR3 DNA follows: TGTGCCAGCCTCGCGAGTCCGGGGTGGGACACTGAAGCTTTCTTT.